Presented here are 27 T cell receptor beta chains from one specimen sequenced in a study of cytomegalovirus exposure and HLA in healthy donors. With 60 Vbeta and 13 Jbeta primers, the PCR was carried out. Sequenced by immunoSEQ multiplex PCR; TCRdb stores in-frame clones only, minus some. The sample has 50,000 to 70,000 clones, around 83% seen once. The sequencing sample was made of PBMCs. The receptor source for this set is a human donor in good health.

The chain joins TRBV5-1 to TRBJ2-3, with D possibly TRBD1 on 5 matching bases. Germline V CDR1 and CDR2: SGHRS, YFSETQ. V was cut by 0 bases and J by 5 bases, with 10 bases left in between. This CDR3 is built from 14 residues. The CDR3 loop reads CASSLAGRVDTQYF. The CDR3 region has the DNA TGCGCCAGCAGCTTGGCAGGGCGCGTAGATACGCAGTATTTT.

The rearrangement joins TRBV30 to TRBJ1-2; D remains unclear. V lost 5 bases to trimming and J lost 4 bases, with 17 bases between them. CDR3 length equals 14 residues. The germline V gene has CDR1 GTSNPN and CDR2 SVGIG (reference sequence). CDR3 protein: CAWLSVNPLYGYTF. CDR3 sequence (DNA): TGTGCCTGGTTATCAGTAAACCCTCTCTATGGCTACACCTTC.

The V call is TRBV7-2, the J call TRBJ1-1; no reliable D call. The V gene lost 6 bases and the J gene lost 5 bases, with 10 bases spanning the gap. Germline assignment: CDR1 SGHTA and CDR2 FQGNSA. The CDR3 sequence is 12 residues long. The CDR3 protein is CASSWPRTEAFF. CDR3 nucleotides: TGTGCCAGCAGTTGGCCGAGGACTGAAGCTTTCTTT.

Notes on this clone: Mismatch with germline at one junction end may stem from a read error. The V and J genes are TRBV7-9 and TRBJ1-1; 12 nucleotides align to TRBD1. Germline V gene data show CDR1 as SEHNR and CDR2 as FQNEAQ (reference sequence). CDR3 size: 18 residues. As DNA, the CDR3 is TGTTCCAGCAGCCCCGGGACAGGGGGCGTCGGGAGGAACACTGAAGCTTTCTTT. Amino acids: CSSSPGTGGVGRNTEAFF.

The chain has TRBV5-1 and TRBJ2-1; TRBD1 matches 12 bases. CDR3 length: 17 amino acids. CDR1 SGHRS and CDR2 YFSETQ come from the germline V gene. Trimming cost V 1 base and J 5 bases; bases outside gene matches: 7. CDR3 DNA sequence: TGCGCCAGCAGCTTGTTGGGGGGGACAGGGGGCAACAATGAGCAGTTCTTC. Translating gives CASSLLGGTGGNNEQFF.

The chain employs TRBV7-3 and TRBJ2-2, with D perhaps matching TRBD2 (5 bases). CDR1 SGHTA and CDR2 FQGTGA come from the germline V gene. The CDR3 consists of 16 residues. Trimming shortened V by 0 bases and J by 7 bases, and 15 bases separated the two germline ends. CDR3 loop: CASSLTGLRSGGELFF. DNA of the CDR3: TGTGCCAGCAGCTTAACAGGACTTCGAAGTGGCGGGGAGCTGTTTTTT.

The chain combines TRBV6-5 with TRBJ2-5; TRBD2 aligns across 12 bases. The V gene end was trimmed by 4 bases and the J gene end by 6 bases; junction bases not matched to a gene: 9. The CDR3 is made up of 16 amino acids. Germline lookup yields CDR1 MNHEY and CDR2 SVGAGI. Here the CDR3 DNA reads TGTGCCAGCAGTTCTAGCGGGGGGGATATCGGCAAGACCCAGTACTTC. Translation gives CASSSSGGDIGKTQYF.

Remarks on this clone: The junction and the germline gene differ at one end; a read error may be behind it. This chain links TRBV7-9 with TRBJ1-1; D might be TRBD1 (6 bases). This CDR3 region has 16 residues. Germline CDR1 is SEHNR and CDR2 is FQNEAQ (reference sequence). DNA for the CDR3: TGTTCCAGCAGCAGTCAAACGGGACACAAGAACACTGAAGCTTTCTTT. Amino acids: CSSSSQTGHKNTEAFF. The complete variable domain, with remaining parts taken from reference TRBV7-9 and TRBJ1-1, reads DTGVSQNPRHKITKRGQNVTFRCDPISEHNRLYWYRQTLGQGPEFLTYFQNEAQLEKSRLLSDRFSAERPKGSFSTLEIQRTEQGDSAMYLCSSSSQTGHKNTEAFFGQGTRLTVV.

The rearrangement links TRBV5-1 to TRBJ2-2; 8 bases fit TRBD1. This CDR3 spans 16 amino acids. The germline V gene has CDR1 SGHRS and CDR2 YFSETQ. The trim removed 4 bases at V and 6 bases at J, leaving 11 bases unmatched. The DNA of the CDR3 is TGCGCCAGCAGCAACACCGGGACAGGAGGCGCCGGGGAGCTGTTTTTT. Residues: CASSNTGTGGAGELFF.

The rearrangement links TRBV12-5 to TRBJ2-2, with 10 bases matching TRBD1. This CDR3 has 20 amino acids. CDR1 is LGHNT and CDR2 is FRNRAP in the germline V gene. The trim removed 1 base at V and 4 bases at J, leaving 15 bases unmatched. The CDR3 sequence: CASGLDGSSNDRGRTGELFF. CDR3 in DNA: TGTGCTAGTGGTTTGGACGGTAGTAGCAACGACAGGGGGCGCACCGGGGAGCTGTTTTTT.

This chain joins TRBV15 and TRBJ2-7; 9 bases are a match to TRBD1. V shed 1 base and J 5 bases; nucleotides not matched to a gene: 9. The CDR3 contains 16 residues. Germline CDR1 is LNHNV and CDR2 is YYDKDF (reference sequence). CDR3 in DNA: TGTGCCACCAGCAGAGTGCTTGGGACAGGGACCAACGAGCAGTACTTC. Encoded protein: CATSRVLGTGTNEQYF.

This rearrangement joins TRBV7-2 to TRBJ1-3; tentatively, D is TRBD1 (5 bases). The V end lost 1 base, the J end lost 7 bases, and 17 bases lay between the germline ends. Germline CDR1 reads SGHTA; CDR2 reads FQGNSA. CDR3 length: 16 residues. The CDR3 here is CASSLDMGRIRNTIYF. The CDR3 nucleotides read TGTGCCAGCAGCTTAGATATGGGGCGCATAAGGAACACCATATATTTT.

This rearrangement joins TRBV28 to TRBJ2-7; 9 bases agree with TRBD1. In germline, CDR1 is MDHEN, CDR2 SYDVKM. V dropped 2 bases and J dropped 3; count of bases not matched to a gene: 5. The CDR3 sequence is 15 residues long. DNA of the CDR3: TGTGCCAGCAGTTTACTTCTGGACAGGGGCTACGAGCAGTACTTC. Amino acid sequence: CASSLLLDRGYEQYF.

This clone appeared once. The V gene is TRBV25-1, the J gene TRBJ1-5, with D possibly TRBD1 on 6 matching bases. The CDR3 sequence is 15 residues long. V was shortened by 1 base and J by 5 bases, with 12 bases between the two germline ends. Germline assignment: CDR1 MGHDK and CDR2 SYGVNS. The CDR3, as DNA: TGTGCCAGCAGTGAATCTGGGGGGGGCCATCAGCCCCAGCATTTT. Translation: CASSESGGGHQPQHF.

A remark on this clone: One end of the junction does not line up with germline, which may come from a read error. The rearrangement uses TRBV7-9 and TRBJ1-1, with 9 bases lining up with TRBD1. Germline lookup yields CDR1 SEHNR and CDR2 FQNEAQ (reference sequence). CDR3 length: 12 residues. The CDR3 protein is CSSSLQGAEAFF. The CDR3 region has the DNA TGTTCCAGCAGCTTACAGGGGGCAGAAGCTTTCTTT.

The chain has TRBV7-2 and TRBJ2-7, with a tentative D call TRBD1 (6 bases). The V end lost 0 bases, the J end lost 10 bases, and 13 bases lay between the germline ends. CDR3 length equals 13 residues. Germline loops: CDR1 SGHTA, CDR2 FQGNSA. This CDR3 reads CASSLAGPGHQYF. CDR3 coding DNA: TGTGCCAGCAGCTTAGCTGGACCGGGACACCAGTACTTC.

This clone was recorded once. J is TRBJ2-1 and V is TRBV7-2; weak D call: TRBD2 (6 bases). Looked up from germline, CDR1 is SGHTA and CDR2 is FQGNSA. The length of the CDR3 is 16 residues. V was shortened by 4 bases and J by 6 bases, with 19 bases between the two germline ends. The CDR3 is CASSWGYSGFGNEQFF. As DNA, the CDR3 is TGTGCCAGCAGCTGGGGCTATAGCGGCTTCGGCAATGAGCAGTTCTTC.

V and J are TRBV18 and TRBJ1-6; 7 bases match TRBD1. The CDR3 totals 14 residues. Germline trimming cut 5 bases from V and 6 bases from J; bases unmatched to any gene: 4. CDR1 is KGHSH, CDR2 LQKENI, per germline. The CDR3 protein is CASSSRDSNSPLHF. As DNA, the CDR3 is TGTGCCAGCTCATCCCGGGACAGTAATTCACCCCTCCACTTT.

The chain employs TRBV7-3 and TRBJ2-7; 12 nucleotides agree with TRBD2. With 4 bases clipped from V and 3 bases from J, the junction kept 4 bases outside the gene matches. The CDR3 has 15 amino acids. Germline loops: CDR1 SGHTA, CDR2 FQGTGA. The CDR3 loop reads CASSYGLAGIYEQYF. DNA for the CDR3: TGTGCCAGCAGCTACGGACTAGCGGGAATCTACGAGCAGTACTTC.

V gene TRBV5-1 combines with J gene TRBJ2-1; D perhaps matches TRBD1 (5 bases). The CDR3 has 14 residues. The V and J ends lost 0 bases and 8 bases respectively, with 12 bases between them. Germline CDR1 and CDR2: SGHRS and YFSETQ. The CDR3, as DNA: TGCGCCAGCAGCTTGGCCTTGGGGCCACATGAGCAGTTCTTC. It translates to CASSLALGPHEQFF.

The chain combines TRBV29-1 with TRBJ2-3; D uncertain. The V and J ends lost 5 bases and 2 bases respectively, with 8 bases between them. Per the germline V gene, CDR1 is SQVTM and CDR2 is ANQGSEA. This CDR3 comprises 12 residues. The CDR3 DNA reads as TGCAGCGTTCAGGAAACCACAGATACGCAGTATTTT. As protein: CSVQETTDTQYF.

A few counts support this clone. The chain couples TRBV7-8 to TRBJ2-3; 9 positions match TRBD2. The V gene end was trimmed by 3 bases and the J gene end by 3 bases; junction bases not matched to a gene: 4. The CDR3 is 15 amino acids. Germline lookup yields CDR1 SGHVS and CDR2 FQNEAQ. CDR3 loop: CASSFQRGDTDTQYF. CDR3 in DNA: TGTGCCAGCAGCTTCCAGCGGGGGGATACAGATACGCAGTATTTT.

This clone appeared a single time. The gene calls are TRBV4-3 and TRBJ2-6; D not resolved. The V end was cut by 2 bases, the J end by 0 bases, with 5 bases between. The CDR3 consists of 15 residues. Germline-derived CDR1 and CDR2 are LGHNA and YSLEER. CDR3 loop: CASSQYYSGANVLTF. The CDR3 DNA follows: TGCGCCAGCAGCCAATACTACTCTGGGGCCAACGTCCTGACTTTC.

The chain recombines TRBV30 with TRBJ2-3; no reliable D call. Trimming took off 0 bases at V and 0 bases at J, with 10 bases between the two ends. Germline values: CDR1 GTSNPN, CDR2 SVGIG (reference sequence). This CDR3 is built from 15 residues. In DNA form, the CDR3 reads TGTGCCTGGAGTGTACTGAGCGATAGCACAGATACGCAGTATTTT. This sequence encodes CAWSVLSDSTDTQYF.

The rearrangement links TRBV19 to TRBJ1-5, with TRBD1 identical over 9 bases. V trimming: 4 bases; J trimming: 8 bases; junction bases outside the gene matches: 18. Germline CDR1 and CDR2: LNHDA and SQIVND (reference sequence). This CDR3 region has 18 residues. CDR3 bases: TGTGCCAGTAGTAGGGGGGCTGTGACAGGGGGTCCATTAGAGCCCCAGCATTTT. As protein: CASSRGAVTGGPLEPQHF.

The chain links TRBV5-1 to TRBJ2-3; D ambiguous. In germline, CDR1 is SGHRS, CDR2 YFSETQ. V gave up 0 bases and J gave up 1 base, with 12 bases separating them. The CDR3 consists of 16 residues. The CDR3 spells CASSLELLRGTDTQYF. CDR3 nucleotides: TGCGCCAGCAGCTTGGAACTCCTAAGAGGCACAGATACGCAGTATTTT.

The chain links TRBV5-1 to TRBJ2-7; D remains unclear. V lost 0 bases, J lost 6 bases, and 13 bases lay in between. The CDR3 has 14 residues. The V gene's germline CDR1 is SGHRS and CDR2 YFSETQ. The CDR3 bases are TGCGCCAGCAGCTTGGCTCCCGAGTTCCGCGAGCAGTACTTC. This gives the protein CASSLAPEFREQYF.